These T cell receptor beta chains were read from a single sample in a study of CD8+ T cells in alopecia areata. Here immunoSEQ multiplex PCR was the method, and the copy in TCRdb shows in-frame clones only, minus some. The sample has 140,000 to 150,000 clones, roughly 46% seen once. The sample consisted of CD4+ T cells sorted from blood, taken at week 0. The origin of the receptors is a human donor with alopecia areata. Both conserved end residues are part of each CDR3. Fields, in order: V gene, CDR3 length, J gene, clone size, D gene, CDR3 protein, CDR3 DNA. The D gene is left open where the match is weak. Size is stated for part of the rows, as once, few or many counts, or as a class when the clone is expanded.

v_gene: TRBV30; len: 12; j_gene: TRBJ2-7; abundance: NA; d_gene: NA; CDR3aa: CAWSAQKKEQYF; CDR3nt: TGTGCCTGGAGTGCCCAGAAGAAGGAGCAGTACTTC
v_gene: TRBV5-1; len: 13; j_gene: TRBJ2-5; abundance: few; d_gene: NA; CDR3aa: CASSTGVKGTQYF; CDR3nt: TGCGCCAGCAGTACGGGAGTAAAGGGGACCCAGTACTTC
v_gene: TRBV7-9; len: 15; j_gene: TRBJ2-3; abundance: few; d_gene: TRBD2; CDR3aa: CASSRSGRTTDTQYF; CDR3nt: TGTGCCAGCAGCCGTAGCGGGAGGACGACAGATACGCAGTATTTT
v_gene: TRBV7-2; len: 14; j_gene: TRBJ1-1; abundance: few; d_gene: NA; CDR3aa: CASSFAVGGTEAFF; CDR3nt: TGTGCCAGCAGCTTCGCGGTTGGTGGCACTGAAGCTTTCTTT
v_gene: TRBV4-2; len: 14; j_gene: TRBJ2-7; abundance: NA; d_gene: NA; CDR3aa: CASSIRTEVGEQYF; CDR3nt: TGTGCCAGCAGCATACGGACCGAGGTGGGGGAGCAGTACTTC
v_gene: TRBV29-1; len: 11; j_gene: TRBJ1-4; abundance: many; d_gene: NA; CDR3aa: CSVEGGEVLFF; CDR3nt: TGCAGCGTTGAAGGGGGCGAGGTCCTGTTTTTT
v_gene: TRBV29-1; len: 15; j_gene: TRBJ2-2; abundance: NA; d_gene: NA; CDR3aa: CSARFPTPNTGELFF; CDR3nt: TGCAGCGCCCGCTTCCCTACTCCGAACACCGGGGAGCTGTTTTTT
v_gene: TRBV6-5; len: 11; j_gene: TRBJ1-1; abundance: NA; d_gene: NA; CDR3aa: CASSYRTEAFF; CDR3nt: TGTGCCAGCAGTTACAGGACTGAAGCTTTCTTT
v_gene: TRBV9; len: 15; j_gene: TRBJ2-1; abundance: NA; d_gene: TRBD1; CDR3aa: CASSKRQGLNNEQFF; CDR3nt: TGTGCCAGCAGTAAAAGACAGGGGTTGAACAATGAGCAGTTCTTC
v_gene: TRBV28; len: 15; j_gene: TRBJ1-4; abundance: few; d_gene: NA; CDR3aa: CASSGTPSSDEKLFF; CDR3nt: TGTGCCAGCAGTGGCACTCCGTCTTCGGATGAAAAACTGTTTTTT
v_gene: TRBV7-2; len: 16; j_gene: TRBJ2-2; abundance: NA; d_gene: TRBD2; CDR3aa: CASSSEREVGTGELFF; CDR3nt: TGTGCCAGCAGCTCGGAGCGGGAGGTTGGCACCGGGGAGCTGTTTTTT
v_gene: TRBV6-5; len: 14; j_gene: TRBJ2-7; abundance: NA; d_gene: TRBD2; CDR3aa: CASSPSGKPYEQYF; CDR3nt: TGTGCCAGCTCTCCTAGCGGGAAACCATACGAGCAGTACTTC
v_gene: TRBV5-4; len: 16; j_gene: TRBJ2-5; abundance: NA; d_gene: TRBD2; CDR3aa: CASSPRTSGSRETQYF; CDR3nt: TGTGCCAGCAGTCCTAGGACTAGCGGGAGTAGGGAGACCCAGTACTTC
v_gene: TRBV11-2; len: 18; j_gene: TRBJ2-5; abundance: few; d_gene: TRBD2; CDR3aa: CASSSQYQTSLKDATQYF; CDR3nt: TGTGCCAGCAGCTCGCAATACCAGACTAGCTTGAAAGATGCGACCCAGTACTTC
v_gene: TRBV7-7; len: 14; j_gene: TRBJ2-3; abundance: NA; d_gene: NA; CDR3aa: CASSFGQPTDTQYF; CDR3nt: TGTGCTAGCAGCTTCGGACAGCCCACAGATACGCAGTATTTT
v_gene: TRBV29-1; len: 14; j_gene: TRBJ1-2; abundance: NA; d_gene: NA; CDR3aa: CSVATGARGNGYTF; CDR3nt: TGCAGCGTAGCTACGGGGGCTCGGGGGAATGGCTACACCTTC
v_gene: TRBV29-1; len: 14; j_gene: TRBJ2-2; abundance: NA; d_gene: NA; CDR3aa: CSARTAMGTGELFF; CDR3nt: TGCAGCGCCCGGACGGCTATGGGAACCGGGGAGCTGTTTTTT
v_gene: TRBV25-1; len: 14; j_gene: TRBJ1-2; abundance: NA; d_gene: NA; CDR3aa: CASSGAGLNYGYTF; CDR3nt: TGTGCCAGCAGTGGGGCCGGGCTCAACTATGGCTACACCTTC
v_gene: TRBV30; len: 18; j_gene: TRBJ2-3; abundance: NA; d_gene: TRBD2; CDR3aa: CAWTGLAGVGPGTDTQYF; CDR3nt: TGTGCCTGGACTGGACTAGCGGGAGTGGGGCCGGGCACAGATACGCAGTATTTT
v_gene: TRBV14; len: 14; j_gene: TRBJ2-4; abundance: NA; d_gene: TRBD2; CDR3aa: CASSQETSGNIQYF; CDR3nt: TGTGCCAGCAGCCAAGAAACTAGCGGAAACATTCAGTACTTC
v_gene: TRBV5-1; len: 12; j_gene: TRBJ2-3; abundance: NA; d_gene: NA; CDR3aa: CASSSSTDTQYF; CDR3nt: TGCGCCAGCAGCTCAAGCACAGATACGCAGTATTTT
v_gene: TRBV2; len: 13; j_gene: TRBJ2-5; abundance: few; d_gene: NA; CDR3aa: CASSRGIQETQYF; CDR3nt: TGTGCCAGCTCAAGGGGAATACAAGAGACCCAGTACTTC
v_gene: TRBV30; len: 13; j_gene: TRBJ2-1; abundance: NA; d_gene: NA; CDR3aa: CAWSSEGYNEQFF; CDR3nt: TGTGCCTGGAGTAGCGAGGGTTACAATGAGCAGTTCTTC
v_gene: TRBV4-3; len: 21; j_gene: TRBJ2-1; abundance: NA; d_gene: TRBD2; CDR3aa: CASSQDLVGGGRAGSYNEQFF; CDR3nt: TGCGCCAGCAGCCAAGATCTAGTGGGGGGCGGGAGGGCCGGCTCCTACAATGAGCAGTTCTTC
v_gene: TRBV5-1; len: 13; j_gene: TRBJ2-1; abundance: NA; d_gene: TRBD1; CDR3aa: CASSLNQGARQFF; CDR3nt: TGCGCCAGCAGCCTAAATCAGGGGGCCAGGCAGTTCTTC
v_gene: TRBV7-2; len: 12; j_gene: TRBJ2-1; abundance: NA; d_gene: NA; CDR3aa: CASSSPRDEQFF; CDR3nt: TGTGCCAGCAGCTCCCCCCGCGATGAGCAGTTCTTC
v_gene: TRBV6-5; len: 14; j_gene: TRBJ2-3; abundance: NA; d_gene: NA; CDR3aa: CASSPGHALDTQYF; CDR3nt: TGTGCCAGCAGCCCGGGACACGCTCTGGATACGCAGTATTTT